Listed below are T cell receptor beta chains from one sample, sequenced in a study of cytotoxic CD8 clonotypes in ibrutinib-treated CLL. Repertoires were generated with immunoSEQ multiplex PCR, while TCRdb's copy carries only in-frame clones and drops some. The sample shows some 130,000 clones, roughly 76% of them seen only once. The source was PBMCs, collected after 24 months of ibrutinib treatment. These receptors originate from a human donor with chronic lymphocytic leukemia. The CDR3 runs from the conserved cysteine through the conserved F or W. Each record gives: clone size, D gene, V gene, J gene, CDR3 protein, CDR3 DNA. The D gene is left open where the match is weak. Clone size, where shown, is once, few, many, or a class for clones that have expanded.

>.|.|TRBV10-3|TRBJ2-7
CAITGDSPYEQYF
TGTGCCATCACGGGGGACAGCCCCTACGAGCAGTACTTC
>.|.|TRBV14|TRBJ2-1
CASSQDGRTSYNEQFF
TGTGCCAGCAGCCAAGATGGGCGGACCTCCTACAATGAGCAGTTCTTC
>.|.|TRBV6-5|TRBJ2-3
CASRGDTQYF
TGTGCCAGCAGAGGGGATACGCAGTATTTT
>few|TRBD1|TRBV28|TRBJ1-2
CASSLPTGVGSGGYTF
TGTGCCAGCAGTCTACCGACAGGGGTCGGATCGGGAGGCTACACCTTC
>.|TRBD1|TRBV19|TRBJ2-6
CASTDRASGANVLTF
TGTGCCAGTACGGACAGGGCTTCTGGGGCCAACGTCCTGACTTTC
>.|.|TRBV28|TRBJ2-1
CASSPYGAGNYNEQFF
TGTGCCAGCAGTCCCTACGGGGCGGGGAACTACAATGAGCAGTTCTTC
>few|.|TRBV10-3|TRBJ1-1
CAISARENTEAFF
TGTGCCATCAGTGCCCGAGAGAACACTGAAGCTTTCTTT
>.|TRBD2|TRBV7-2|TRBJ2-1
CASSPITSGERKFF
TGTGCCAGCAGCCCCATTACTAGCGGGGAGAGAAAGTTCTTC
>.|TRBD1|TRBV6-1|TRBJ2-7
CASSDRTGSSYEQYF
TGTGCCAGCAGTGACCGGACAGGATCTTCCTACGAGCAGTACTTC
>.|.|TRBV19|TRBJ2-4
CASSIRGGLAKNIQYF
TGTGCCAGTAGTATCAGGGGTGGTCTAGCCAAAAACATTCAGTACTTC
>.|.|TRBV5-1|TRBJ2-6
CASSFNTGRPGANVLTF
TGCGCCAGCAGCTTTAACACAGGGAGGCCTGGGGCCAACGTCCTGACTTTC
>.|.|TRBV10-3|TRBJ2-1
CAISEEVGRSSYNEQFF
TGTGCCATCAGTGAGGAAGTGGGCCGGAGCTCCTACAATGAGCAGTTCTTC
>.|.|TRBV29-1|TRBJ2-3
CSGRRGGTDTQYF
TGCAGCGGGCGGCGCGGGGGCACAGATACGCAGTATTTT
>.|.|TRBV20-1|TRBJ2-7
CSARDLYEQYF
TGCAGTGCTAGAGATCTCTACGAGCAGTACTTC
>few|TRBD1|TRBV27|TRBJ1-2
CASSRTGTHGYTF
TGTGCCAGCAGCCGGACAGGGACACATGGCTACACCTTC
>.|.|TRBV15|TRBJ2-3
CATSRDRVGDTQYF
TGTGCCACCAGCAGAGATAGGGTAGGAGATACGCAGTATTTT
>.|TRBD1|TRBV6-5|TRBJ1-4
CASSYSTGTGEKLFF
TGTGCCAGCAGTTACTCGACAGGGACTGGTGAAAAACTGTTTTTT
>.|TRBD2|TRBV30|TRBJ2-7
CAWRAKTSGGQSYEQYF
TGTGCCTGGAGAGCAAAAACTAGCGGGGGCCAGTCCTACGAGCAGTACTTC
>.|.|TRBV9|TRBJ2-3
CASSVESVGTQYF
TGTGCCAGCAGCGTAGAGTCAGTGGGTACGCAGTATTTT
>many|.|TRBV7-9|TRBJ2-3
CAQGGGPSTDTQYF
TGTGCCCAGGGCGGCGGACCTAGCACAGATACGCAGTATTTT
>.|.|TRBV7-9|TRBJ1-2
CASSPPRGARNNGYTF
TGTGCCAGCAGCCCCCCAAGGGGGGCCCGGAACAATGGCTACACCTTC
>.|.|TRBV21-1|TRBJ2-3
CASRGGQTDTQYF
TGTGCCAGCAGAGGGGGACAGACAGATACGCAGTATTTT
>.|TRBD1|TRBV5-1|TRBJ2-1
CASKTHRTGFYNEQFF
TGCGCCAGCAAGACCCACCGGACAGGGTTTTACAATGAGCAGTTCTTC
>.|TRBD1|TRBV6-5|TRBJ2-7
CASSQTGDYEQYF
TGTGCCAGCAGCCAGACAGGGGACTACGAGCAGTACTTC
>.|.|TRBV19|TRBJ1-1
CASMAGPGLEAFF
TGTGCCAGTATGGCGGGGCCCGGGCTTGAAGCTTTCTTT
>.|TRBD1|TRBV7-2|TRBJ1-4
CASSPQGEGEKLFF
TGTGCCAGCAGCCCACAGGGGGAAGGCGAAAAACTGTTTTTT
>few|.|TRBV30|TRBJ2-7
CAWSVERVAYF
TGTGCCTGGAGTGTAGAGCGGGTTGCGTACTTC
>.|.|TRBV27|TRBJ2-7
CASTPRVGNYEQYF
TGTGCCAGCACCCCCAGAGTGGGTAACTACGAGCAGTACTTC
>once|.|TRBV28|TRBJ2-2
CASGGSGPGELFF
TGTGCCAGTGGAGGGTCAGGGCCCGGGGAGCTGTTTTTT
>.|.|TRBV2|TRBJ1-5
CASRGHNNQPQHF
TGTGCCAGCAGGGGACACAACAATCAGCCCCAGCATTTT
>.|TRBD1|TRBV6-1|TRBJ2-3
CASSELGGDRGTDTQYF
TGTGCCAGCAGTGAATTGGGGGGGGACAGGGGCACAGATACGCAGTATTTT
>.|.|TRBV28|TRBJ2-7
CASSLLGTLYEQYF
TGTGCCAGCAGTTTATTGGGCACCCTCTACGAGCAGTACTTC
>once|.|TRBV19|TRBJ2-5
CASSMSGPSATQYF
TGTGCCAGTAGTATGTCGGGACCTAGTGCGACCCAGTACTTC
>few|.|TRBV5-1|TRBJ1-5
CASSLAPGQPQHF
TGCGCCAGCAGCTTGGCTCCCGGGCAGCCCCAGCATTTT
>.|.|TRBV6-5|TRBJ1-2
CASSRTANYGYTF
TGTGCCAGCAGTCGGACAGCTAACTATGGCTACACCTTC
>.|TRBD2|TRBV18|TRBJ2-1
CASTIGLADHNEQFF
TGTGCCAGCACCATTGGGCTAGCGGACCACAATGAGCAGTTCTTC
>few|TRBD1|TRBV6-1|TRBJ1-4
CASRGPGGGNEKLFF
TGTGCCAGCAGGGGACCAGGGGGGGGAAATGAAAAACTGTTTTTT
>.|TRBD1|TRBV9|TRBJ2-7
CASSVDPTGAYEQYF
TGTGCCAGCAGCGTAGATCCCACAGGGGCCTACGAGCAGTACTTC
>.|TRBD2|TRBV28|TRBJ2-1
CASSTGSGKGYNEQFF
TGTGCCAGCAGTACGGGAAGCGGGAAAGGCTACAATGAGCAGTTCTTC
>.|TRBD1|TRBV7-6|TRBJ2-2
CASSSRQGENTGELFF
TGTGCCAGCAGCAGCAGACAGGGGGAGAACACCGGGGAGCTGTTTTTT
>.|TRBD1|TRBV18|TRBJ1-2
CASSPGQGDGYTF
TGTGCCAGCTCACCAGGACAGGGCGATGGCTACACCTTC
>.|TRBD1|TRBV7-2|TRBJ1-5
CASSLGGGQGSQPQHF
TGTGCCAGCAGCTTAGGGGGGGGACAGGGTAGTCAGCCCCAGCATTTT
>.|TRBD1|TRBV18|TRBJ1-2
CASSEQGADYGYTF
TGTGCCAGCTCCGAACAGGGGGCCGACTATGGCTACACCTTC
>.|.|TRBV6-6|TRBJ2-1
CASRPEGEQFF
TGTGCCAGCAGGCCGGAGGGTGAGCAGTTCTTC
>few|TRBD2|TRBV10-2|TRBJ2-4
CASTPTSGTIQYF
TGCGCCAGCACCCCGACTAGCGGGACCATTCAGTACTTC
>.|.|TRBV21-1|TRBJ2-5
CASSKALLGRPATGTQYF
TGTGCCAGCAGCAAAGCGCTTTTGGGGCGTCCCGCAACCGGGACCCAGTACTTC
>.|.|TRBV9|TRBJ2-5
CASSVGAGGWETQYF
TGTGCCAGCAGCGTGGGGGCCGGTGGGTGGGAGACCCAGTACTTC
>.|.|TRBV5-6|TRBJ2-1
CASSLAVGVEQFF
TGTGCCAGCAGCTTGGCGGTGGGGGTGGAGCAGTTCTTC
>.|.|TRBV7-2|TRBJ2-3
CASSLGLSLTDTQYF
TGTGCCAGCAGCTTAGGTCTCAGCCTCACAGATACGCAGTATTTT
>.|.|TRBV5-1|TRBJ2-2
CASTGLVDTGELFF
TGCGCCAGCACAGGGTTGGTGGACACCGGGGAGCTGTTTTTT
>.|TRBD1|TRBV6-6|TRBJ1-1
CASTLQVRGTEAFF
TGTGCCAGCACCCTACAGGTCAGGGGGACTGAAGCTTTCTTT
>many|TRBD1|TRBV2|TRBJ1-4
CASRVQGDGEKLFF
TGTGCCAGCAGGGTACAGGGGGACGGTGAAAAACTGTTTTTT
>few|.|TRBV28|TRBJ2-7
CASRSGRRGQYF
TGTGCCAGCAGGTCGGGGAGACGGGGGCAGTACTTC
>few|.|TRBV7-3|TRBJ2-1
CASSPAEGAYNEQFF
TGTGCCAGCAGCCCAGCGGAGGGGGCCTACAATGAGCAGTTCTTC
>.|TRBD1|TRBV18|TRBJ1-6
CASSPQQGAKNSPLHF
TGTGCCAGCTCACCCCAACAGGGGGCGAAAAATTCACCCCTCCACTTT
>.|TRBD2|TRBV9|TRBJ2-1
CASSPTGTSGNEQFF
TGTGCCAGCAGCCCGACCGGGACTAGCGGCAATGAGCAGTTCTTC
>.|TRBD2|TRBV7-2|TRBJ2-1
CASSLYGLAQQFF
TGTGCCAGCAGCTTATACGGACTAGCGCAGCAGTTCTTC
>.|.|TRBV27|TRBJ2-4
CASSRLVGANIQYF
TGTGCCAGCAGCCGACTAGTTGGCGCGAACATTCAGTACTTC
>many|.|TRBV19|TRBJ2-7
CASSIGVVVGYEQYF
TGTGCCAGTAGTATAGGGGTGGTTGTTGGCTACGAGCAGTACTTC
>.|.|TRBV6-5|TRBJ2-7
CASSYSQTGGPYEQYF
TGTGCCAGCAGTTACTCGCAGACAGGCGGACCCTACGAGCAGTACTTC